The next 17 T cell receptor beta chains were all read from a single sample in a study of somatic mutations in cytotoxic T cells in rheumatoid arthritis. Measured with immunoSEQ multiplex PCR; TCRdb has only the in-frame clones, and not every one. The sample contains about 20,000 clones, less than 85% of which appear only once. The material sequenced was CD8+ T cells sorted from blood. These receptors all come from a woman aged 40 to 50 with rheumatoid arthritis.

This clone is a singleton in its sample. The chain carries TRBV9 and TRBJ2-1; D might be TRBD2 (5 bases). The V end was cut by 0 bases, the J end by 0 bases, with 7 bases between. This CDR3 region has 15 residues. CDR1 SGDLS and CDR2 YYNGEE come from the germline V gene. The DNA of the CDR3 is TGTGCCAGCAGCGTAGCGGGGATCTCCTACAATGAGCAGTTCTTC. As protein: CASSVAGISYNEQFF.

The chain is built from TRBV6-5 and TRBJ1-1, with D possibly matching TRBD1 (5 bases). Trimming removed 0 bases from V and 5 bases from J, with 16 bases in between. Germline V lookup: CDR1 MNHEY, CDR2 SVGAGI. CDR3 length: 16 amino acids. CDR3 nucleotide sequence: TGTGCCAGCAGTTACTCCCCCCGGCAGGGTGGGACTGAAGCTTTCTTT. Protein product: CASSYSPRQGGTEAFF.

The rearrangement links TRBV2 to TRBJ1-2, with D unclear. Trimming left V 7 bases short and J 1 base short, with 16 bases between. CDR3 length equals 15 residues. The germline CDR1 and CDR2 sequences are SNHLY and FYNNEI. CDR3 nucleotide sequence: TGTGCCAGCACAGAATCGCATGGGCTTAACTATGGCTACACCTTC. Translation gives CASTESHGLNYGYTF.

This clone is labeled as medium-sized. The chain is built from TRBV18 and TRBJ2-7, with D hard to call. Germline V gene lookup returns CDR1 KGHSH and CDR2 LQKENI. V was shortened by 0 bases and J by 0 bases, with 6 bases between the two germline ends. The CDR3 sequence is 14 residues long. The CDR3 spells CASSPPYNSYEQYF. The CDR3, as DNA: TGTGCCAGCTCACCACCATACAACTCCTACGAGCAGTACTTC.

The J gene is TRBJ2-3, the V gene TRBV2, with D tentatively TRBD2 (6 bases). Germline loops: CDR1 SNHLY, CDR2 FYNNEI. Trimming stripped 7 bases from V and 14 bases from J, with 19 bases between. This CDR3 contains 12 residues. The CDR3, as DNA: TGTGCCAGCACGTGGGGGGAACCCCCTCCGTATTTT. It translates to CASTWGEPPPYF.

The gene calls are TRBV2 and TRBJ2-2; TRBD2 agrees at 8 bases. The V gene's germline CDR1 is SNHLY and CDR2 FYNNEI. The CDR3 loop spans 17 amino acids. Unmatched junction bases numbered 13, after V lost 3 bases and J lost 7 bases. The CDR3 loop is CASSEGLAGPPFGELFF. Written as DNA, the CDR3 is TGTGCCAGCAGTGAGGGATTAGCGGGACCCCCATTCGGGGAGCTGTTTTTT.

Only one count was recorded for this clone. This chain joins TRBV19 and TRBJ2-1; D is perhaps TRBD1 (5 bases). The germline V gene has CDR1 LNHDA and CDR2 SQIVND (reference sequence). Trimming shortened V by 2 bases and J by 0 bases, and 11 bases separated the two germline ends. CDR3 length: 16 residues. CDR3 sequence reads: CASSIWGLSSYNEQFF. CDR3 nucleotides: TGTGCCAGTAGTATATGGGGCTTGAGCTCCTACAATGAGCAGTTCTTC.

The genes are TRBV15 and TRBJ2-1; D perhaps matches TRBD2 (5 bases). This CDR3 comprises 16 residues. V lost 6 bases and J lost 6, with 21 bases in between. Germline V gives CDR1 LNHNV, CDR2 YYDKDF (reference sequence). The CDR3 here is CATRPPPADGFNEQFF. The CDR3, as DNA: TGTGCCACCAGGCCCCCGCCAGCGGATGGGTTCAATGAGCAGTTCTTC.

This clone was seen a handful of times. The V call is TRBV10-3, the J call TRBJ2-5; D is unresolved. There are 11 residues in the CDR3. Germline assignment: CDR1 ENHRY and CDR2 SYGVKD. V dropped 8 bases and J dropped 5 bases, with 9 bases sitting between them. The CDR3 spells CAIGNSETQYF. Written as DNA, the CDR3 is TGTGCCATCGGAAACAGCGAGACCCAGTACTTC.

The V gene is TRBV4-2, the J gene TRBJ2-3; D is unclear. The CDR3 is made up of 14 amino acids. CDR1 and CDR2 from the germline V gene are LGHNA and YNFKEQ. Trimming shortened V by 1 base and J by 2 bases, and 7 bases separated the two germline ends. The CDR3 is CASSQVGPTDTQYF. In DNA form, the CDR3 reads TGTGCCAGCAGCCAAGTTGGCCCCACAGATACGCAGTATTTT.

CDR3 bases: TGTGCCAGCAGCTATGCGACAGGGAACACCGGGGAGCTGTTTTTT. This codes for CASSYATGNTGELFF. The chain has TRBV5-6 and TRBJ2-2; TRBD1 is a possible D gene (6 bases). Between the trimmed V and J ends, which lost 3 bases and 1 base, there was a span of 10 bases. The germline CDR1 and CDR2 sequences are SGHDT and YYEEEE. This CDR3 region has 15 residues.

The chain has TRBV2 and TRBJ2-7; D is possibly TRBD1 (5 bases). Germline CDR1 and CDR2: SNHLY and FYNNEI. V lost 5 bases and J 2 bases, leaving 13 bases between the germline ends. The CDR3 consists of 14 residues. CDR3: CASSREAGPYEQYF. The DNA for the CDR3 is TGTGCCAGCAGTAGAGAGGCAGGGCCCTACGAGCAGTACTTC.

The gene calls are TRBV10-3 and TRBJ1-5; the D gene is possibly TRBD1 (5 bases). This CDR3 region has 14 residues. V was shortened by 4 bases and J by 9 bases, with 16 bases between the two germline ends. CDR1 and CDR2 from the germline V gene are ENHRY and SYGVKD. The CDR3 loop reads CAISVGGGSGPQHF. CDR3 in DNA: TGTGCCATCAGTGTGGGGGGAGGGTCGGGGCCCCAGCATTTT.

This chain joins TRBV4-2 and TRBJ1-2; the D gene is possibly TRBD1 (6 bases). CDR1 is LGHNA, CDR2 YNFKEQ, per germline. The CDR3 runs to 16 residues. V lost 0 bases, J lost 4 bases, and 15 bases lay in between. CDR3: CASSQDHQGRTYGYTF. DNA of the CDR3: TGTGCCAGCAGCCAAGATCATCAGGGGCGTACCTATGGCTACACCTTC.

The chain combines TRBV7-9 with TRBJ2-7; no clear D gene. Trimming removed 3 bases at V and 0 bases at J, with 6 bases between. CDR1 is SEHNR, CDR2 FQNEAQ, per germline (reference sequence). The CDR3 has 13 residues. The CDR3 nucleotides read TGTGCCAGCAGCTTGGCCATCTCCTACGAGCAGTACTTC. Encoded protein: CASSLAISYEQYF.

In nucleotides, the CDR3 is TGTGCCAGCAGCATGAGAGCGGGGGGGCCGACGATGGGCAATGAGCAGTTCTTC. It encodes CASSMRAGGPTMGNEQFF. The chain is built from TRBV13 and TRBJ2-1; 10 nucleotides match TRBD2. After removal of 5 bases from V and 6 bases from J, the junction contained 16 bases not matched to a gene. The CDR3 consists of 18 residues. Germline CDR1 is PRHDT and CDR2 is FYEKMQ (reference sequence).

This clone was seen more than once but under ten times. The CDR3 reads CSVEGGSGSIDEQYF. In nucleotides, the CDR3 is TGCAGCGTTGAAGGTGGTAGCGGGAGCATCGACGAGCAGTACTTC. The J gene is TRBJ2-7, the V gene TRBV29-1; 9 bases fit TRBD2. Trimming at V came to 1 base and at J to 5 bases, leaving 9 bases not matched to a gene. From germline, CDR1 is SQVTM and CDR2 ANQGSEA. CDR3 length: 15 amino acids.